The 15 T cell receptor beta chains below come from one sample, sequenced in a study of STAT5B mutations in CD4+ large granular lymphocyte leukemia. This table comes from immunoSEQ multiplex PCR, and its TCRdb copy is limited to in-frame clones, with some not included. The profile shows about 37,000 clones, approximately 90% of them singletons. Sequencing input: CD4+ T cells from blood buffy coats. These receptors were taken from a human donor in good health.

The chain links TRBV5-6 to TRBJ1-6, with D possibly TRBD1 on 5 matching bases. The CDR3 has 15 residues. The germline V and J ends were trimmed by 3 bases and 0 bases, with 7 bases remaining between them. Germline values: CDR1 SGHDT, CDR2 YYEEEE. The CDR3 loop is CASSYRSSYNSPLHF. In nucleotides, the CDR3 is TGTGCCAGCAGCTACAGGAGCTCCTATAATTCACCCCTCCACTTT.

The CDR3 spells CASAARANTEAFF. CDR3 bases: TGTGCCAGCGCTGCCAGAGCAAACACTGAAGCTTTCTTT. The V and J genes are TRBV6-1 and TRBJ1-1; D uncertain. This CDR3 spans 13 amino acids. V lost 8 bases to trimming and J lost 2 bases, with 12 bases between them. CDR1 and CDR2 from the germline V gene are MNHNS and SASEGT.

The V and J genes are TRBV7-2 and TRBJ1-1; TRBD1 matches at 8 bases. Germline V gene lookup returns CDR1 SGHTA and CDR2 FQGNSA. The trim removed 5 bases at V and 5 bases at J, leaving 4 bases unmatched. This CDR3 is built from 13 residues. The DNA for the CDR3 is TGTGCCAGCAGCCAGGGGGCGCGGACTGAAGCTTTCTTT. Residues: CASSQGARTEAFF.

This clone was seen just once. The chain recombines TRBV14 with TRBJ1-1, with 7 bases identical to TRBD1. This CDR3 has 15 residues. CDR1 and CDR2 (germline): SGHDN, FVKESK. With 3 bases clipped from V and 0 bases from J, the junction kept 4 bases outside the gene matches. CDR3 nucleotides: TGTGCCAGCAGCCAGGGACAGCCGTTGAACACTGAAGCTTTCTTT. Amino acid sequence: CASSQGQPLNTEAFF.

The CDR3 region has the DNA TGTGCCAGCTCACCATTTGTCGGCCGGGACGACCAAGAGACCCAGTACTTC. Translation gives CASSPFVGRDDQETQYF. J is TRBJ2-5 and V is TRBV18; tentatively, D is TRBD1 or TRBD2 (5 bases each). Germline V CDR1 and CDR2: KGHSH, LQKENI. The CDR3 sequence is 17 residues long. Between the trimmed V and J ends, which lost 2 bases and 0 bases, there was a span of 16 bases.

In this sample, this clone turned up a few times. The rearrangement uses TRBV2 and TRBJ2-7; possibly TRBD1 for D (6 bases). The CDR3 sequence is 14 residues long. Germline-derived CDR1 and CDR2 are SNHLY and FYNNEI. Trimming removed 6 bases from V and 1 base from J, with 13 bases in between. This chain's CDR3 is CASSNDRTSYEQYF. Here the CDR3 DNA reads TGTGCCAGCAGCAATGACAGGACTTCCTACGAGCAGTACTTC.

This chain links TRBV19 with TRBJ2-5; D not certain. This CDR3 spans 15 amino acids. The ends were cut back, 1 base at V and 2 bases at J, with 11 bases in the middle. CDR1 LNHDA and CDR2 SQIVND come from the germline V gene (reference sequence). CDR3 nucleotide sequence: TGTGCCAGTAGTATAGGGGTGGCGTCACAAGAGACCCAGTACTTC. Translation gives CASSIGVASQETQYF.

Concerning this clone itself: A junction boundary mismatches the germline segment, possibly from a read error. The rearrangement uses TRBV7-8 and TRBJ2-3, with TRBD2 matching 12 bases. Germline V lookup: CDR1 SGHVS, CDR2 FQNEAQ. This CDR3 region has 14 residues. The CDR3 sequence is CASSLAGGQDTQYF. CDR3 nucleotides: TGTGCCAGCAGCCTAGCGGGAGGGCAAGATACGCAGTATTTT.

The V gene is TRBV6-5, the J gene TRBJ1-2; D is ambiguous. The V gene's germline CDR1 is MNHEY and CDR2 SVGAGI. The germline V and J ends were trimmed by 2 bases and 4 bases, with 17 bases remaining between them. The CDR3 spans 16 residues. CDR3 nucleotide sequence: TGTGCCAGCAGTTACGGGTCCCAGGTTACCTTCTATGGCTACACCTTC. Its translation is CASSYGSQVTFYGYTF.

The chain links TRBV5-1 to TRBJ2-7, with 10 bases matching TRBD2. The V gene end was trimmed by 5 bases and the J gene end by 1 base; junction bases not matched to a gene: 18. This CDR3 has 19 amino acids. Germline V gives CDR1 SGHRS, CDR2 YFSETQ. The CDR3 loop reads CASSKKGQGSSGSSYEQYF. In nucleotides, the CDR3 is TGCGCCAGCAGTAAAAAAGGACAGGGCTCTAGCGGGAGTTCCTACGAGCAGTACTTC.

The chain has TRBV28 and TRBJ1-2; TRBD1 is a possible D gene (5 bases). V shed 6 bases and J shed 4 bases, with 12 bases lying between them. The CDR3 covers 13 residues. CDR1 MDHEN and CDR2 SYDVKM come from the germline V gene. The DNA of the CDR3 is TGTGCCAGCAGCCCGGGACTGCTCTATGGCTACACCTTC. It codes for CASSPGLLYGYTF.

The chain has TRBV2 and TRBJ1-5; TRBD1 might be the D (5 bases). The CDR3 covers 13 residues. V gave up 6 bases and J gave up 0 bases, with 6 bases separating them. Germline CDR1 SNHLY, CDR2 FYNNEI. The CDR3 DNA sequence: TGTGCCAGCAGAGGGGATAGCAATCAGCCCCAGCATTTT. Amino acid sequence: CASRGDSNQPQHF.

Details on this clone: One end of the junction is discordant with germline, which a read error may explain. The rearrangement links TRBV20-1 to TRBJ2-4; D gene unclear. Germline V gene data show CDR1 as DFQATT and CDR2 as SNEGSKA (reference sequence). CDR3 length equals 10 residues. CDR3 amino acids: CSAGENIQYF. The CDR3 DNA sequence: TGCAGTGCTGGAGAAAACATTCAGTACTTC.

The V call is TRBV7-9, the J call TRBJ1-1, with D unresolved. Trimming cost V 0 bases and J 0 bases, with 8 bases left between them. The CDR3 is 15 amino acids. Germline values: CDR1 SEHNR, CDR2 FQNEAQ (reference sequence). The CDR3 sequence: CASSLARALNTEAFF. The DNA for the CDR3 is TGTGCCAGCAGCTTAGCTAGGGCGCTGAACACTGAAGCTTTCTTT.

The J gene is TRBJ2-4, the V gene TRBV5-4, with D possibly being TRBD1 or TRBD2 (5 bases each). Trimming shortened V by 4 bases and J by 7 bases, and 15 bases separated the two germline ends. CDR3 length equals 14 residues. The germline CDR1 and CDR2 sequences are SGHNT and YYREEE (reference sequence). The CDR3 region has the DNA TGTGCCAGCAGCGACCCCGGGGCGAAGAACATTCAGTACTTC. Translation: CASSDPGAKNIQYF. Variable domain in full (rest from reference TRBV5-4 and TRBJ2-4): ETGVTQSPTHLIKTRGQQVTLRCSSQSGHNTVSWYQQALGQGPQFIFQYYREEENGRGNFPPRFSGLQFPNYSSELNVNALELDDSALYLCASSDPGAKNIQYFGAGTRLSVL.